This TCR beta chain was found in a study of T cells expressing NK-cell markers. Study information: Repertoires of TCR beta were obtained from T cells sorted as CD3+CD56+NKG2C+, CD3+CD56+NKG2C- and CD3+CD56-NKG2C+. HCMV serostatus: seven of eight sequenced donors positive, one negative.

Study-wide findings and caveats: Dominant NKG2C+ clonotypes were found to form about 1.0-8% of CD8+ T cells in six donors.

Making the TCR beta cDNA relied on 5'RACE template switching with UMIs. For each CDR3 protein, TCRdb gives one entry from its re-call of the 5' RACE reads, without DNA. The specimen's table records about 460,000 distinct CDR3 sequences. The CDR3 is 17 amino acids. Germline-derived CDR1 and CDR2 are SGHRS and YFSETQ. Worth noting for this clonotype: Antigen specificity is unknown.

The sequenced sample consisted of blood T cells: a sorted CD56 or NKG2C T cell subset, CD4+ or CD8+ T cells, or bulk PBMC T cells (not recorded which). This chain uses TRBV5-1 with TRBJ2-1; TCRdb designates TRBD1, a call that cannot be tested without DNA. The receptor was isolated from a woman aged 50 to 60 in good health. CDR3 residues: CASSPSGTPAAYNEQFF.